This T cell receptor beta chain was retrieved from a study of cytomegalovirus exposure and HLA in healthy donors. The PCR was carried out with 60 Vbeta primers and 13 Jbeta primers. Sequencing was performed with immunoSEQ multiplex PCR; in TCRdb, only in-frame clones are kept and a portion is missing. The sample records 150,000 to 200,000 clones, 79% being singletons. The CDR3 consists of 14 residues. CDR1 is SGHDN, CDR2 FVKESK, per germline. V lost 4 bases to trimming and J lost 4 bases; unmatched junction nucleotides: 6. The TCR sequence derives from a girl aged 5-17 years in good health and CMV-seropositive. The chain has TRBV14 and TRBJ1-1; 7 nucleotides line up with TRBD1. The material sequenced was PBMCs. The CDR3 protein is CASSRGGRGTEAFF. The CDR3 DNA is TGTGCCAGCAGCCGAGGGGGCAGGGGCACTGAAGCTTTCTTT.